A selection of T cell receptor beta chains follows, all from one sample in a study of immune evolution from preneoplasia to lung adenocarcinoma. Measured with immunoSEQ multiplex PCR; TCRdb has only the in-frame clones, and not every one. There are around 6,000 clones in the sample; roughly 73% occur only once, and roughly 9.8% lies in the top ten. The source material was FFPE lung adenocarcinoma in situ tissue. Receptors were obtained from an older donor with lung adenocarcinoma. CDR3s include the opening cysteine and the closing phenylalanine or tryptophan. A D gene is named only where the DNA matches it firmly. The size field is filled for only some rows; it gives once, few, many or a size class.

DNA: TGTGCCAGCAGCTCTAACGCCCTCAATGAGCAGTTCTTC
CDR3: CASSSNALNEQFF
size: -
J: TRBJ2-1
D: -
V: TRBV7-3

DNA: TGTGCCAGCAGCCCTAGACAGGCGGACACCTTC
CDR3: CASSPRQADTF
size: few
J: TRBJ1-2
D: -
V: TRBV7-9

DNA: TGTGCCAGCAGCCACGACAGGGTCGGAGGGGGTTATTCACCCCTCCACTTT
CDR3: CASSHDRVGGGYSPLHF
size: -
J: TRBJ1-6
D: TRBD1
V: TRBV11-3

DNA: TGCGCCAGCAGCTTGTCTGACGGGGCTGCCTACGAGCAGTACTTC
CDR3: CASSLSDGAAYEQYF
size: large
J: TRBJ2-7
D: -
V: TRBV5-1

DNA: TGTGCCACCCTAGAAGGAAACACCGGGGAGCTGTTTTTT
CDR3: CATLEGNTGELFF
size: -
J: TRBJ2-2
D: -
V: TRBV19

DNA: TGTGCCAGCAGCCAAGATCGGAGGATAACAGATACGCAGTATTTT
CDR3: CASSQDRRITDTQYF
size: -
J: TRBJ2-3
D: -
V: TRBV4-2

DNA: TGTGCCAGCTCACCCCAGGGAACCTCTGGTAACACCATATATTTT
CDR3: CASSPQGTSGNTIYF
size: -
J: TRBJ1-3
D: -
V: TRBV18

DNA: TGCGCCAGCAGCCCCCGGTTGGGGGATCGGAACACTGAAGCTTTCTTT
CDR3: CASSPRLGDRNTEAFF
size: -
J: TRBJ1-1
D: -
V: TRBV4-1

DNA: TGTGCCAGCAGTACACAGAGACAAGCTTTCTTT
CDR3: CASSTQRQAFF
size: -
J: TRBJ1-1
D: -
V: TRBV28

DNA: TGTGCCAGCAGCTCCCTTCTGACAGGGGGCTACTATGGCTACACCTTC
CDR3: CASSSLLTGGYYGYTF
size: few
J: TRBJ1-2
D: TRBD1
V: TRBV7-9

DNA: TGTGCCAGCAGGCTGAGGGGGGGCAACGGACAAGCATACGAGCAGTACTTC
CDR3: CASRLRGGNGQAYEQYF
size: -
J: TRBJ2-7
D: -
V: TRBV28

DNA: TGTGCCAGCAGTGAACCACAATATAGCAATCAGCCCCAGCATTTT
CDR3: CASSEPQYSNQPQHF
size: few
J: TRBJ1-5
D: -
V: TRBV6-1

DNA: TGTGCCATCAGTGAAGGGACGGAACAAGAGACCCAGTACTTC
CDR3: CAISEGTEQETQYF
size: -
J: TRBJ2-5
D: -
V: TRBV10-3

DNA: TGTGCCACCGAAAGCCGGGACAGGGGGTTTTATGGCTACACCTTC
CDR3: CATESRDRGFYGYTF
size: -
J: TRBJ1-2
D: TRBD1
V: TRBV28

DNA: TGTGCCAGCAGCTTAACCGGGTCCTTCACTGAAGCTTTCTTT
CDR3: CASSLTGSFTEAFF
size: -
J: TRBJ1-1
D: -
V: TRBV7-3

DNA: TGTGCCACCGACCCCGGAGGAACAGAGAACACTGAAGCTTTCTTT
CDR3: CATDPGGTENTEAFF
size: -
J: TRBJ1-1
D: -
V: TRBV15

DNA: TGTGCCAGCGCCTTAGGAGGGATTACAGACGAAAAACTGTTTTTT
CDR3: CASALGGITDEKLFF
size: -
J: TRBJ1-4
D: -
V: TRBV6-5

DNA: TGTGCCACCAGCAGGGACAGACTCCAAGAGACCCAGTACTTC
CDR3: CATSRDRLQETQYF
size: -
J: TRBJ2-5
D: -
V: TRBV15

DNA: TGTGCCAGCAGTTACTCTAGTGTAAGGACAGGGTACGAAGCTTTCTTT
CDR3: CASSYSSVRTGYEAFF
size: -
J: TRBJ1-1
D: TRBD1
V: TRBV6-6

DNA: TGTGCCAGTAGTCGGACAGGGCGGAGGACTGAAGCTTTCTTT
CDR3: CASSRTGRRTEAFF
size: few
J: TRBJ1-1
D: TRBD1
V: TRBV19

DNA: TGTGCCTGCACCCCCCGGGCTCCAAGCCGGAACATTCAGTACTTC
CDR3: CACTPRAPSRNIQYF
size: -
J: TRBJ2-4
D: -
V: TRBV30

DNA: TGTGCCAGCAGCTTGGAGGGATTCACTGAAGCTTTCTTT
CDR3: CASSLEGFTEAFF
size: -
J: TRBJ1-1
D: -
V: TRBV5-4

DNA: TGTGCCAGCATTACACAGAGAAAAGCTTTCTTT
CDR3: CASITQRKAFF
size: -
J: TRBJ1-1
D: -
V: TRBV6-5

DNA: TGTGCCAGCAACCCGGACGGAATGAACACTGAAGCTTTCTTT
CDR3: CASNPDGMNTEAFF
size: -
J: TRBJ1-1
D: -
V: TRBV2

DNA: TGTGCCAGCAGCGCCCGGCAGACTGGGATAAACACTGAAGCTTTCTTT
CDR3: CASSARQTGINTEAFF
size: few
J: TRBJ1-1
D: -
V: TRBV11-2

DNA: TGTGCCACCGGTAAGGGAGCTCGGAATGAAAAACTGTTTTTT
CDR3: CATGKGARNEKLFF
size: -
J: TRBJ1-4
D: -
V: TRBV28

DNA: TGTGCCAGCAGCACCTGGAGGATCTCCTACGAGCAGTACTTC
CDR3: CASSTWRISYEQYF
size: -
J: TRBJ2-7
D: -
V: TRBV5-6

DNA: TGTGCCAGCAGCGTGCACAGGGGGCTTTACAATGAGCAGTTCTTC
CDR3: CASSVHRGLYNEQFF
size: medium-sized
J: TRBJ2-1
D: TRBD1
V: TRBV11-1

DNA: TGCGCCAGCAGTCTTGACAGGGGTCGGTATGGCTACACCTTC
CDR3: CASSLDRGRYGYTF
size: -
J: TRBJ1-2
D: TRBD1
V: TRBV10-2

DNA: TGTGCCAGCAGCCCCCCTGATATCATCGGGCCCTATGGCTACACCTTC
CDR3: CASSPPDIIGPYGYTF
size: -
J: TRBJ1-2
D: -
V: TRBV9

DNA: TGTGCCAGCGGCGACAGCTATGGCTACACCTTC
CDR3: CASGDSYGYTF
size: -
J: TRBJ1-2
D: -
V: TRBV2

DNA: TGTGCCAGCAGCTCAGGGGCGGGTTCGGCAGATACGCAGTATTTT
CDR3: CASSSGAGSADTQYF
size: few
J: TRBJ2-3
D: -
V: TRBV7-3

DNA: TGTGCCAGCGGGCGGGCGGGCTCCGGGGAGCTGTTTTTT
CDR3: CASGRAGSGELFF
size: few
J: TRBJ2-2
D: -
V: TRBV2

DNA: TGTGCCAGCAGTATTGAAGCGTATGAAAAACTGTTTTTT
CDR3: CASSIEAYEKLFF
size: few
J: TRBJ1-4
D: -
V: TRBV25-1

DNA: TGTGCCAGCTCATCGACGGAAAAGGACACTGAAGCTTTCTTT
CDR3: CASSSTEKDTEAFF
size: -
J: TRBJ1-1
D: -
V: TRBV18

DNA: TGTGCCACCAGCAGGATAGCCGGAGAGACCCAGTACTTC
CDR3: CATSRIAGETQYF
size: -
J: TRBJ2-5
D: -
V: TRBV15

DNA: TGTGCCAGCAGTGAAGCCACTAGCTCCTACGAGCAGTACTTC
CDR3: CASSEATSSYEQYF
size: -
J: TRBJ2-7
D: -
V: TRBV2

DNA: TGTGCTAGTGGTTTGGTAGTGGGGACAGGGATGTACAATGAGCAGTTCTTC
CDR3: CASGLVVGTGMYNEQFF
size: -
J: TRBJ2-1
D: TRBD1
V: TRBV12-5

DNA: TGTGCCAGTAGCCTGGGGGGGGGCGTCAGCTCCTACGAGCAGTACTTC
CDR3: CASSLGGGVSSYEQYF
size: -
J: TRBJ2-7
D: -
V: TRBV19

DNA: TGCGCCAGCAGCCAAGACAGGGGAGTTGGTGGCTACACCTTC
CDR3: CASSQDRGVGGYTF
size: few
J: TRBJ1-2
D: -
V: TRBV4-1

DNA: TGTGCCTGGAGTGTAGCAAAAGTAGGGAGAGAGACCCAGTACTTC
CDR3: CAWSVAKVGRETQYF
size: few
J: TRBJ2-5
D: -
V: TRBV30